This TCR beta chain is from a study of T cells expressing NK-cell markers. Study as a whole: The TCR beta repertoires originated in sorted CD3+CD56+NKG2C+, CD3+CD56+NKG2C- and CD3+CD56-NKG2C+ T cells. Among the eight sequenced donors, seven tested HCMV-seropositive and one tested seronegative. Study-wide findings and caveats: The CD3+CD56-NKG2C+ fraction of a handful of donors was also led by these clonotypes. About six donors carried dominant NKG2C+ clonotypes that made up about 1.0-8% of their CD8+ T cells.

In germline, CDR1 is SGHRS, CDR2 YFSETQ. The CDR3 extends over 17 amino acids. TCRdb derives one entry per CDR3 protein from the 5' RACE reads, leaving out DNA. The record lists some 140,000 distinct CDR3 sequences, of which the ten most abundant hold over 35%. Notes on this clonotype: As yet, its antigen is unknown.

This chain connects TRBV5-1 to TRBJ1-1; TCRdb's D call, TRBD1, is unchecked because there is no DNA. This clonotype was obtained from a woman aged 45-65 years in good health. Sequenced input: blood T cells: a sorted CD56 or NKG2C T cell subset, CD4+ or CD8+ T cells, or bulk PBMC T cells (not recorded which). The CDR3 here is CASSLAAGGRKNTEAFF.